This record concerns one TCR beta chain sequence. The data were obtained in a study of shared clonotypes between healthy human individuals. Libraries were prepared by immunoSEQ multiplex PCR; TCRdb keeps only in-frame clonotypes and omits some of them. The repertoire holds around 2.1 million clones, with approximately 96% as singletons. This CDR3 has 15 amino acids. The V and J ends lost 5 bases and 8 bases, in that order; junction bases with no gene match: 8. Germline V gene sequence: CDR1 MDHEN, CDR2 SYDVKM. The receptor was isolated from a man between 18 and 35 years old in good health. Sequences were obtained from naive CD4+ T cells sorted from blood. The subset: CD45RA+ positively selected. This rearrangement joins TRBV28 to TRBJ2-2; the match to TRBD2 covers 10 bases. In DNA, the CDR3 is TGTGCCAGCAGTACCCCGGGACTAGCGAATGGGGAGCTGTTTTTT. Translating it yields CASSTPGLANGELFF.